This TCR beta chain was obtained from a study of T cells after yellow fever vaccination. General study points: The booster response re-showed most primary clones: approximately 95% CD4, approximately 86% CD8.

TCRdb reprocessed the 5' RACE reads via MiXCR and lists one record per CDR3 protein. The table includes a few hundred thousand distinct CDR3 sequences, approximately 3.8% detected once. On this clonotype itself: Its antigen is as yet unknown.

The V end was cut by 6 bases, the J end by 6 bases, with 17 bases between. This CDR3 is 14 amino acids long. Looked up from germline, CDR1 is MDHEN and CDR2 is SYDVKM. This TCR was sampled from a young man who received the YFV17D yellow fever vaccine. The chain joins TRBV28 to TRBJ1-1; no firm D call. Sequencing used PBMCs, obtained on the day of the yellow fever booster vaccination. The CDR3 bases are TGTGCCAGCAGGAGGCGGCGGCCCGGGGCTGAAGCTTTCTTT. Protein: CASRRRRPGAEAFF.